These 8 T cell receptor beta chains were all obtained from the same sample, sequenced in a study of lymphopenia after photon versus proton radiotherapy. The repertoire was sequenced with immunoSEQ multiplex PCR; TCRdb's copy has only in-frame clones and lacks some. Of 30,000 to 40,000 clones in the sample, roughly nine tenths were seen once. The sequencing used peripheral blood, collected from a patient treated with photon-based radiotherapy. The receptors were sampled from a man aged 55 to 70 with cholangiocarcinoma.

This clone occurred a few times. In DNA form, the CDR3 reads TGTGCCAGCAGCCCCCAGGGGGCTAGCACTGAAGCTTTCTTT. Protein product: CASSPQGASTEAFF. The chain joins TRBV11-3 to TRBJ1-1; TRBD1 agrees at 8 bases. V dropped 5 bases and J dropped 4; count of bases not matched to a gene: 6. This CDR3 is 14 amino acids long. Looked up from germline, CDR1 is SGHNT and CDR2 is YENEEA.

The chain employs TRBV7-8 and TRBJ2-7; D gene unclear. The germline V gene has CDR1 SGHVS and CDR2 FQNEAQ. V was cut by 5 bases and J by 2 bases, with 7 bases left in between. This CDR3 spans 12 amino acids. CDR3 in amino acids: CASSPIAYEQYF. The CDR3 bases are TGTGCCAGCAGCCCTATTGCCTACGAGCAGTACTTC.

The genes are TRBV9 and TRBJ2-1, with 8 positions matching TRBD1. The CDR3 length is 15 residues. Germline V gene lookup returns CDR1 SGDLS and CDR2 YYNGEE. Trimming at V came to 4 bases and at J to 3 bases, leaving 6 bases not matched to a gene. The CDR3 sequence is CASSPPGQDYNEQFF. Written as DNA, the CDR3 is TGTGCCAGCAGCCCACCGGGACAGGACTACAATGAGCAGTTCTTC.

The chain employs TRBV5-1 and TRBJ2-1; D call uncertain. Germline V CDR1 and CDR2: SGHRS, YFSETQ. Trimming took off 3 bases at V and 4 bases at J, with 14 bases between the two ends. The CDR3 covers 15 residues. Here the CDR3 reads CASSSLGAEYNEQFF. The CDR3 bases are TGCGCCAGCAGCTCCCTAGGTGCGGAGTACAATGAGCAGTTCTTC. Full variable domain (missing parts from reference TRBV5-1 and TRBJ2-1): KAGVTQTPRYLIKTRGQQVTLSCSPISGHRSVSWYQQTPGQGLQFLFEYFSETQRNKGNFPGRFSGRQFSNSRSEMNVSTLELGDSALYLCASSSLGAEYNEQFFGPGTRLTVL.

This chain uses TRBV7-9 with TRBJ2-3; D uncertain. The CDR3 runs to 13 residues. CDR1 SEHNR and CDR2 FQNEAQ come from the germline V gene (reference sequence). Between the trimmed V and J ends, which lost 6 bases and 2 bases, there was a span of 9 bases. CDR3 sequence (DNA): TGTGCCAGCAGTTCCCAAAACACAGATACGCAGTATTTT. Encoded protein: CASSSQNTDTQYF.

This sequence joins TRBV28 and TRBJ2-2, with 9 bases lining up with TRBD1. The J segment lost 5 bases and the V segment lost 10 bases, leaving 8 bases of the junction unmatched. The CDR3 covers 14 residues. CDR1 is MDHEN, CDR2 SYDVKM, per germline. The CDR3, as DNA: TGTGCCATGAAGCGGACAGGGGTGACCGGGGAGCTGTTTTTT. Translating it yields CAMKRTGVTGELFF.

V gene TRBV15 combines with J gene TRBJ2-7; maybe TRBD2 (7 bases). The CDR3 is made up of 16 amino acids. Germline V lookup: CDR1 LNHNV, CDR2 YYDKDF (reference sequence). V lost 1 base and J lost 4, with 17 bases in between. CDR3 coding DNA: TGTGCCACCAGCAGAGGGTCCCGGGGGGCCTTATACGAGCAGTACTTC. It specifies CATSRGSRGALYEQYF. The complete variable domain, with remaining parts taken from reference TRBV15 and TRBJ2-7, reads DAMVIQNPRYQVTQFGKPVTLSCSQTLNHNVMYWYQQKSSQAPKLLFHYYDKDFNNEADTPDNFQSRRPNTSFCFLDIRSPGLGDTAMYLCATSRGSRGALYEQYFGPGTRLTVT.

This chain joins TRBV25-1 and TRBJ2-7; D is possibly TRBD1 or TRBD2 (5 bases each). This CDR3 has 14 amino acids. V lost 3 bases to trimming and J lost 1 base, with 10 bases between them. The germline CDR1 and CDR2 sequences are MGHDK and SYGVNS. CDR3 sequence: CASSDGTVSYEQYF. In nucleotides, the CDR3 is TGTGCCAGCAGTGACGGGACGGTGTCCTACGAGCAGTACTTC.